One sample yielded the 9 T cell receptor beta chains listed below, sequenced in a study of cytomegalovirus exposure and HLA in healthy donors. Amplification used 60 Vbeta primers and 13 Jbeta primers. Using immunoSEQ multiplex PCR, the repertoire was profiled, and TCRdb retains in-frame clones only, with some absent. The sample has 95,000 or so clones, nearly 70% seen once. The sequenced sample consisted of PBMCs. Source of these receptors: a woman aged 50 to 60 in good health and CMV-seropositive.

V is TRBV4-3 and J is TRBJ1-2; no firm D call. CDR3 length equals 13 residues. V lost 1 base, J lost 8 bases, and 11 bases lay in between. Germline values: CDR1 LGHNA, CDR2 YSLEER. The CDR3 loop is CASSQVLLGGYTF. CDR3 DNA: TGCGCCAGCAGCCAAGTTTTACTGGGCGGCTACACCTTC.

The V call is TRBV28, the J call TRBJ2-4; TRBD1 matches at 9 bases. With V trimmed by 3 bases and J by 8 bases, 5 bases remained unmatched. CDR1 and CDR2 from the germline V gene are MDHEN and SYDVKM. This CDR3 has 14 amino acids. CDR3: CASSLKQGAHIQYF. The CDR3 nucleotides are TGTGCCAGCAGTTTGAAACAGGGGGCTCACATTCAGTACTTC.

The chain joins TRBV28 to TRBJ1-5; D is perhaps TRBD1 (6 bases). The V end was cut by 5 bases, the J end by 7 bases, with 18 bases between. This CDR3 spans 15 amino acids. The germline V gene has CDR1 MDHEN and CDR2 SYDVKM. The CDR3 DNA reads as TGTGCCAGCAGTCCTCAAGCCGGGACAACCCAGCCCCAGCATTTT. Its protein product is CASSPQAGTTQPQHF.

This clone appeared a few times. In DNA, the CDR3 is TGTGCCAGCAGCTTAGAGGAGGCAGGGGGAGATACGCAGTATTTT. Protein sequence: CASSLEEAGGDTQYF. The rearrangement links TRBV7-9 to TRBJ2-3; 7 bases agree with TRBD1. The germline CDR1 and CDR2 sequences are SEHNR and FQNEAQ (reference sequence). This CDR3 has 15 residues. V shed 1 base, J shed 5 bases, and the junction held 6 bases outside the gene matches.

The gene calls are TRBV21-1 and TRBJ2-3; TRBD2 is the table's D call, not checked against the DNA. TRBV21-1 is a documented pseudogene. The CDR3 consists of 20 residues. The CDR3 sequence is CASSKVHPGWGLAVQDTQYF. DNA for the CDR3: TGTGCCAGCAGCAAAGTGCATCCGGGCTGGGGACTAGCGGTCCAAGATACGCAGTATTTT.

This clone was recorded once. The V call is TRBV5-4, the J call TRBJ2-7, with 11 bases identical to TRBD2. V trimming: 1 base; J trimming: 5 bases; junction bases outside the gene matches: 5. This CDR3 has 15 residues. The germline CDR1 and CDR2 sequences are SGHNT and YYREEE (reference sequence). CDR3 DNA sequence: TGTGCCAGCAGCTTGTTCGCGACTAGCGGGAACGAGCAGTACTTC. Its translation: CASSLFATSGNEQYF.

This clone was seen a few times. CDR3 in amino acids: CASNDRLYGYTF. The CDR3 region has the DNA TGTGCCAGCAACGACAGGTTATATGGCTACACCTTC. The gene calls are TRBV19 and TRBJ1-2, with D perhaps TRBD1 (6 bases). The CDR3 is 12 amino acids. The V end lost 9 bases, the J end lost 5 bases, and 13 bases lay between the germline ends. Germline CDR1 is LNHDA and CDR2 is SQIVND (reference sequence).

The V and J genes are TRBV5-1 and TRBJ2-5; weak D call: TRBD2 (6 bases). With 2 bases removed from V and 4 bases from J, the gap between germline ends came to 9 bases. From germline, CDR1 is SGHRS and CDR2 YFSETQ. The CDR3 spans 13 residues. The CDR3 reads CASSLGTLETQYF. In nucleotides, the CDR3 is TGCGCCAGCAGCTTAGGGACTTTAGAGACCCAGTACTTC.

This clone was counted once. The rearrangement uses TRBV11-2 and TRBJ2-7; a possible D gene is TRBD1 (6 bases). The CDR3 sequence is 12 residues long. Germline assignment: CDR1 SGHAT and CDR2 FQNNGV. Trimming cost V 4 bases and J 9 bases, with 13 bases left between them. This CDR3 is CASSWTENGQYF. DNA for the CDR3: TGTGCCAGCAGCTGGACAGAGAACGGGCAGTACTTC.